This T cell receptor beta chain was identified in a study of blood T cell repertoires in COVID-19 (dated by TCRdb to 2018 to 2021). In terms of the full investigation: The collaborator samples originated in the United States, Italy and Spain and spanned the acute and convalescent phases of COVID-19. Samples were obtained from the ongoing ImmuneRACE study (first 160 participants) and from roughly 1,300 subjects provided by 6 global collaborators. HLA class I and class II types, where available, came from metadata supplied by the sample provider rather than from assay-based typing. The repertoires were released in a freely available public database intended as a resource for research on the immune response to SARS-CoV-2. A de-identified subject ID, COVID-19 status, age in years and sex were almost always included in the sample metadata. The prospective study material was composed of cDNA or gDNA derived from T cells, B-cell-depleted T cells, or PBMCs. Subjects who had been exposed to COVID-19, were actively infected with it, or had recovered from it provided the deeply sampled blood TCRbeta repertoires that made up the dataset.

One collaborating source in Seattle enrolled patients while the patients were actively infected and followed the patients over time throughout the course of disease. Collaborating institutions collected whole blood in K2EDTA tubes following their own protocols. For TCRbeta analysis, collaborator samples were shipped as frozen whole blood, as isolated PBMCs, or as DNA extracted from either sample type. As concerns this clone: Its antigen remains undetermined. Per-base quality was not reported, and no clone a single base away is much larger than it.

Beyond this particular receptor, the publication reports: Clinical and demographic metadata were provided uncurated, with the amount varying by source and participant.

The immunoSEQ Assay, a bias-controlled multiplex PCR, was used to amplify TCRbeta CDR3 regions from genomic DNA. The published analysis was carried out like this. The number of nucleated cells in each sample was estimated by amplification of reference gene primers within the assay. To quantify the absolute abundance of each unique TCRbeta CDR3 rearrangement, sequence reads were collapsed and filtered. For each sample, productive Simpson clonality was calculated as the square root of Simpson's diversity index across productive rearrangements. TCRdb mirrors the immuneACCESS table, restricted to in-frame sequences. Some clones are absent from its copies; in checked studies, under half trace to an unresolved V gene, and the reason for the others is unknown. V and J calls and clone size follow that table, whereas D and trimming were derived from the DNA. The sample profile shows some 290,000 clones; 85% to 90% of them were found once. The ten largest clones represent approximately 2.9% of the sample.

The TCR originated in a woman aged 25 to 39 with COVID-19, enrolled during active disease. Input material: peripheral blood.

Here is the DNA: TGTGCCAGCAGCTTAGGTGCAGGGGCGGGGAACACTGAAGCTTTCTTT. Translated, this is CASSLGAGAGNTEAFF. Recombination connected TRBV7-8 to TRBJ1-1, with a weak D call of TRBD1 (6 bases match). From the cysteine up to the phenylalanine, the CDR3 has a length of 16 residues. The kept DNA is CDR3 alone, 48 bases in frame from the first base. Cut back by 1 base and 1 base, the V and J ends lie 13 bases apart. From the germline V gene, CDR1 is SGHVS and CDR2 is FQNEAQ.